This T cell receptor (beta chain) originates from a study of PD-1 blockade in mismatch repair-deficient tumors. The time point is: roughly 11-day in vitro stimulation with candidate neoantigen peptide 7. The CDR3 contains 14 residues. Looked up from germline, CDR1 is KGHSY and CDR2 is FQNENV. Trimming at V came to 5 bases and at J to 4 bases, leaving 8 bases not matched to a gene. Notes on this clone: Its antigen is currently unknown.

Sequencing used immunoSEQ multiplex PCR; TCRdb keeps in-frame clones, though not all of them. The sample has 7,500 to 10,000 clones; 75% to 90% are singletons. The chain uses TRBV16 and TRBJ2-7; 7 bases agree with TRBD1. This sequence was found in an adult with mismatch repair-deficient cancer. The specimen comprised cells cultured in vitro, sampled from a patient treated with pembrolizumab. CDR3 in amino acids: CASSNPGTVYEQYF. The DNA of the CDR3 is TGTGCCAGCAGCAATCCCGGGACAGTGTACGAGCAGTACTTC.